This T cell receptor beta chain was found in a study of T cells in Graves' hyperthyroidism and ophthalmopathy (dated by TCRdb to about 2019). About the study as a whole: Peripheral blood samples were taken at the time of initial diagnosis, prior to any treatment. To identify TCR V-J signatures that set the groups apart, the researchers used a discovery cohort of more than 95 patients, made up of 40 to 45 with Graves' ophthalmopathy and 55 to 65 with stable Graves' hyperthyroidism. An independent validation cohort of 18 to 20 hyperthyroidism patients and approximately 17 patients who later progressed to ophthalmopathy tested prospective prediction of ophthalmopathy. The approximately 98 discovery patients were randomly divided into training and test sets at a 7:3 ratio. Thyroid tissue and blood T-cell repertoires from six Graves' hyperthyroidism patients were also compared in the study. After sampling, hyperthyroidism patients received methimazole starting at 30 mg daily, and ophthalmopathy patients received high-dose intravenous methylprednisolone. The paper describes TCR Vbeta CDR3 sequencing of 135 peripheral blood samples, made up of about 41 ophthalmopathy patients, roughly 75 hyperthyroidism patients and about 17 progressor patients.

General findings and caveats noted by the study authors: No statistical method was used to fix the sample size in advance, and group allocation was not hidden from the investigators. A model built on a 13 V-J signature distinguished ophthalmopathy from stable hyperthyroidism, reaching about 88% sensitivity and about 81% specificity in cross-validation and 80%/75% in testing. Most expanded thyroid clonotypes (frequency above 0.001) were also found in blood, which suggests that blood repertoires may mirror thyroid immune responses. In validation, progression to ophthalmopathy was predicted by the model with 70% to 71% sensitivity and roughly 76% specificity, a median of about 6.4 months before onset.

The TCR beta CDR3 regions were amplified from RNA transcripts. For the first round of RT-PCR on the TCR CDR3, the HTBI primer set was used together with the Qiagen OneStep RT-PCR kit. The libraries were constructed in a second round of multiplex PCR and then size-selected and purified. Libraries were sequenced paired-end with 100 bp reads on an Illumina HiSeq2000. For the original study's pipeline: SOAPnuke was used to process the raw data, with reads discarded if the reads contained adapters or uncalled bases, had a mean Phred below 15, or lacked an exact constant-primer or identifier match. High-quality paired reads were merged with COPE v1.2.5, and unique nucleotide sequences were defined as clonotypes. MiTCR v1.1 was used to align clonotypes to the IMGT TRBV, TRBD and TRBJ reference segments. The analysis was restricted to V-J combinations with a frequency above 0.0001, which together covered 99% to 99.2% of the repertoires. A TCS score was defined as the ratio between F50 (clonal expansion) and ExV (chaos), using BLOSUM62-based TCRdist between CDR3 peptides within each V-J. Welch's t-statistics and random forest reduced 450 to 600 V-J features to about 12, which were used in a naive Bayes classifier (R e1071). The public sequencing data were trimmed at Q25 with fastp and processed into clonotypes with MiXCR by TCRdb, which kept only in-frame beta chains. When rows share a CDR3 protein, they turn into one entry using the most common DNA and genes. The V and J calls were determined by TCRdb, not by the authors. This sample gives approximately 690,000 distinct CDR3 sequences in total; roughly 15% of them show up just once. Together, the top ten hold under 15% of the sample.

In the ophthalmopathy patients, disease was moderately to severely active, with a Clinical Activity Score of 3 or more, a NOSPECS grade of 4 or more, and a duration of less than 3 months. Patients with uncontrolled infections, other autoimmune diseases, pregnancy or lactation were excluded. Diagnoses were based on clinical symptoms, serum thyroxine and TRAb, thyroid ultrasound and orbital computed tomography. PBMCs were separated from roughly 9.3 ml of fresh peripheral blood using Ficoll-Paque density gradient centrifugation. Total RNA was extracted with Trizol reagent, and quality was checked on an Agilent 2100 Bioanalyzer. This clonotype was counted many times. What this receptor recognizes is not known. No much larger clone exists at a distance of one base, and base qualities are not known. Material for sequencing was blood. The receptor's source is a woman aged 50 to 60 with Graves' ophthalmopathy.

At the DNA level, the sequence is TGCAGTGCTAGTTCAGCGGGTTTCACAGATACGCAGTATTTT. Translated, this gives CSASSAGFTDTQYF. The sequence is built from TRBV20-1 and TRBJ2-3, with TRBD2 as a weak D call on 6 bases. CDR1 and CDR2, looked up from the germline V gene (reference sequence), are DFQATT and SNEGSKA. The CDR3 spans 14 residues, from the cysteine through the phenylalanine. Only the CDR3 DNA stays, 42 bases, in frame from base 1. Between the V and J ends, shortened by 3 bases and 2 bases respectively, the junction contains 12 bases.